These T cell receptor beta chains were read from a single sample in a study of control samples from healthy donors and cancer patients. The method was immunoSEQ multiplex PCR; TCRdb's version includes in-frame clones alone and lacks a portion of them. The sample has roughly 130,000 clones; about 91% are singletons. Sequenced sample: blood. The receptors originated from a man aged 18-30 years in good health. Both conserved end residues are part of each CDR3. Each record gives: D gene, clone size, J gene, V gene, CDR3 DNA, CDR3 protein. D genes are given only for firm matches. Expanded clones are given a class, and other clones once, few, many or no size at all.

. . TRBJ2-7 TRBV4-1 TGCGCCAGCAGCCAAGGGGCTAGCAACTCCGAGCAGTACTTC CASSQGASNSEQYF
TRBD1 . TRBJ1-1 TRBV6-5 TGTGCCAGCAGTCGGGACAGGGGGTTTGAAGCTTTCTTT CASSRDRGFEAFF
. . TRBJ1-2 TRBV9 TGTGCCAGCAGCGTAAGCAGCGCCCGTGGGGGCTACACCTTC CASSVSSARGGYTF
TRBD1 . TRBJ1-2 TRBV2 TGTGCCAGCAGTAACAGGGGAAACTATGGCTACACCTTC CASSNRGNYGYTF
TRBD1 . TRBJ2-1 TRBV19 TGTGCCAGTAGCATCCGGGACAGCACCTACAATGAGCAGTTCTTC CASSIRDSTYNEQFF
. . TRBJ1-3 TRBV5-1 TGCGCCAGCAGCAAAGGACGGACCTCTGGAAACACCATATATTTT CASSKGRTSGNTIYF
TRBD1 . TRBJ2-1 TRBV27 TGTGCCAGCAGTTCCCAGGGGGCGGACAATGAGCAGTTCTTC CASSSQGADNEQFF
. . TRBJ1-6 TRBV2 TGTGCCAGCAGTGGGACACCGGAGGTACCCCTCCACTTT CASSGTPEVPLHF
. . TRBJ2-3 TRBV4-2 TGTGCCAGCAGCGTTCGAGGCCCCACAGATACGCAGTATTTT CASSVRGPTDTQYF
. . TRBJ1-1 TRBV4-2 TGTGCCAGCAGCCAAGATCAATGGGGGATGAACACTGAAGCTTTCTTT CASSQDQWGMNTEAFF
TRBD1 . TRBJ1-1 TRBV25-1 TGTGCCAGCAGTCCAGGGGGCGCGGCTTTCTTT CASSPGGAAFF
TRBD1 once TRBJ1-1 TRBV6-2/TRBV6-3 TGTGCCAGCAGCCTAGTCAGGGGGCAATGGAAGAACACTGAAGCTTTCTTT CASSLVRGQWKNTEAFF
. . TRBJ2-1 TRBV14 TGTGCCAGCAGCCAGACCTGGGGGGCTGAGCAGTTCTTC CASSQTWGAEQFF
. . TRBJ1-2 TRBV25-1 TGTGCCAGCAGCCCGACCGTTAACTATGGCTACACCTTC CASSPTVNYGYTF
. . TRBJ2-7 TRBV18 TGTGCCAGCTCACCACCAAGTCAGACCCGAGGTCAGAAGTACTTC CASSPPSQTRGQKYF
TRBD1 once TRBJ1-6 TRBV7-3 TGTGCCAGCAGCTTGGACAGGGGGCAATCACCCCTCCACTTT CASSLDRGQSPLHF
TRBD1 . TRBJ1-2 TRBV7-9 TGTGCCAGCTCAACGAGTAAAGGACAGGAGTCCTATGGCTACACCTTC CASSTSKGQESYGYTF
. . TRBJ1-6 TRBV24-1 TGTGCCACCAGTGGTCCTCATAGCGCGGATTCACCCCTCCACTTT CATSGPHSADSPLHF
. . TRBJ2-4 TRBV6-5 TGTGCCAGCAGTTACTCCCAAGGGGACATTCAGTACTTC CASSYSQGDIQYF
. . TRBJ1-2 TRBV14 TGTGCCAGCAGCCAGGGTGGCAACTATGGCTACACCTTC CASSQGGNYGYTF
. few TRBJ1-5 TRBV27 TGTGCCAGCAGTTTAATACAGGGCGGTCAGCCCCAGCATTTT CASSLIQGGQPQHF
TRBD1 . TRBJ2-5 TRBV7-9 TGTGCCAGCAGCATAGACAGGGGGCGAGAAGAGACCCAGTACTTC CASSIDRGREETQYF
. once TRBJ1-1 TRBV6-5 TGTGCCAGCACCGGAATGAACACTGAAGCTTTCTTT CASTGMNTEAFF
TRBD1 . TRBJ2-5 TRBV12-5 TGTGCTAGTGCACGGGACAGTAGGCAAGAGACCCAGTACTTC CASARDSRQETQYF
TRBD2 . TRBJ2-1 TRBV25-1 TGTGCCAGCAGTGCAAGCGGGGCCCTTTACAATGAGCAGTTCTTC CASSASGALYNEQFF
. . TRBJ2-7 TRBV29-1 TGCAGCGTTGAGGCGGGACGGGGTTCCTACGAGCAGTACTTC CSVEAGRGSYEQYF
. . TRBJ1-1 TRBV7-7 TGTGCCAGCAGCTTGGACAGGAACACTGAAGCTTTCTTT CASSLDRNTEAFF
. . TRBJ2-2 TRBV6-4 TGTGCCAGCAGTGACTCCTTGGACGGAGCCGCCGGGGAGCTGTTTTTT CASSDSLDGAAGELFF
TRBD1 . TRBJ1-2 TRBV5-6 TGTGCCAGCAGCCTAGACAGGGACTATGGCTACACCTTC CASSLDRDYGYTF